This TCR beta chain was captured in a study of T cell responses to AZD1222 COVID-19 vaccine. Findings of the study overall: Donors, mostly white British, included more females; clonal diversity was possibly underestimated. Vaccine-associated CD4 TCRs spanned spike, dominant at 160-218 and 743-854.

The CDR3 contains 14 residues. Germline V gives CDR1 KGHDR, CDR2 SFDVKD. Trimming cost V 0 bases and J 2 bases, with 5 bases left between them. The method was immunoSEQ multiplex PCR; TCRdb's version includes in-frame clones alone and lacks a portion of them. The table shows about 50,000 clones, with over 60% occurring only once. Details on this clone: The antigen remains undetermined.

The clonotype was recovered from an adult in good health. The chain combines TRBV24-1 with TRBJ2-3; no clear D. The sample in question was peripheral blood, obtained on day 0 of AZD1222 vaccination. CDR3 DNA sequence: TGTGCCACCAGTGATTTGGACCACACAGATACGCAGTATTTT. This codes for CATSDLDHTDTQYF.